The 24 T cell receptor beta chains reported below all come from one sample, sequenced in a study of shared clonotypes between healthy human individuals. Some clones are missing from TCRdb's copy, which holds only in-frame ones; the method was immunoSEQ multiplex PCR. In the table there are millions of clones, over 85% of which are singletons. CD45RO-negative cells were positively selected for CCR7, leaving out terminally differentiated effector memory CD45RA+ cells. The sequenced sample consisted of naive CD8+ T cells sorted from blood. The receptors stem from a man younger than 30 in good health.

The V gene is TRBV18, the J gene TRBJ1-5, with D possibly TRBD1 on 5 matching bases. The CDR3 covers 13 residues. Germline lookup yields CDR1 KGHSH and CDR2 LQKENI. V lost 5 bases and J 5 bases, leaving 10 bases between the germline ends. The DNA for the CDR3 is TGTGCCAGCTCAAGGGACGGGGATCAGCCCCAGCATTTT. Amino acids: CASSRDGDQPQHF.

The V gene is TRBV27, the J gene TRBJ2-1; 7 positions match TRBD2. Germline V gene sequence: CDR1 MNHEY, CDR2 SMNVEV (reference sequence). The length of the CDR3 is 12 residues. V trimming: 7 bases; J trimming: 10 bases; junction bases outside the gene matches: 7. The CDR3 loop reads CASMASGWEQFF. In nucleotides, the CDR3 is TGTGCCAGCATGGCTAGCGGATGGGAGCAGTTCTTC.

The V gene is TRBV5-6, the J gene TRBJ1-1, with D possibly TRBD1 on 5 matching bases. V lost 3 bases, J lost 2 bases, and 14 bases lay in between. Looked up from germline, CDR1 is SGHDT and CDR2 is YYEEEE. The CDR3 is 15 residues long. This CDR3 reads CASSSERQRNTEAFF. CDR3 coding DNA: TGTGCCAGCAGCTCCGAGAGACAGAGAAACACTGAAGCTTTCTTT.

The chain employs TRBV14 and TRBJ2-5; D remains ambiguous. This CDR3 has 14 amino acids. Germline V CDR1 and CDR2: SGHDN, FVKESK. Trimming removed 0 bases from V and 1 base from J, with 6 bases in between. CDR3 in amino acids: CASSQEAIQETQYF. In nucleotides, the CDR3 is TGTGCCAGCAGCCAAGAGGCCATCCAAGAGACCCAGTACTTC.

This rearrangement joins TRBV10-3 to TRBJ2-1; D gene unclear. This CDR3 has 13 residues. Between the trimmed V and J ends, which lost 0 bases and 10 bases, there was a span of 10 bases. The germline gives CDR1 ENHRY, CDR2 SYGVKD. In DNA, the CDR3 is TGTGCCATCAGTGAGTCGAAACTCGGCGAGCAGTTCTTC. Its translation: CAISESKLGEQFF.

This rearrangement joins TRBV7-8 to TRBJ2-7; TRBD2 agrees at 7 bases. V trimming: 0 bases; J trimming: 3 bases; junction bases outside the gene matches: 8. This CDR3 spans 16 amino acids. The germline V gene encodes CDR1 SGHVS and CDR2 FQNEAQ. The CDR3 sequence is CASSLAAGVSGYEQYF. The CDR3 region has the DNA TGTGCCAGCAGCTTAGCGGCGGGAGTGTCCGGCTACGAGCAGTACTTC.

In DNA, the CDR3 is TGTGCCAGTAGTACGTGGGTTGGGCCCCAGCATTTT. Its protein product is CASSTWVGPQHF. This chain uses TRBV19 with TRBJ1-5; D is unclear. The V end was cut by 4 bases, the J end by 9 bases, with 10 bases between. Looked up from germline, CDR1 is LNHDA and CDR2 is SQIVND (reference sequence). The CDR3 is made up of 12 amino acids.

The V call is TRBV28, the J call TRBJ1-5, with TRBD1 as a possible D gene (5 bases). Deletions cut 1 base from V and 7 bases from J, with 11 bases between. This CDR3 contains 14 residues. Germline V gene data show CDR1 as MDHEN and CDR2 as SYDVKM. Here the CDR3 reads CASSLSRGVQPQHF. The CDR3 DNA reads as TGTGCCAGCAGTTTATCCCGGGGCGTACAGCCCCAGCATTTT.

The chain joins TRBV27 to TRBJ2-7; D gene unclear. Germline V gene sequence: CDR1 MNHEY, CDR2 SMNVEV (reference sequence). The ends were cut back, 10 bases at V and 2 bases at J, with 9 bases in the middle. The CDR3 consists of 11 residues. The CDR3 reads CATSTPYEQYF. The CDR3 bases are TGTGCCACCTCCACTCCCTACGAGCAGTACTTC.

The chain recombines TRBV6-6 with TRBJ2-5; 9 nucleotides align to TRBD2. The V gene's germline CDR1 is MNHNY and CDR2 SVGAGI (reference sequence). V lost 6 bases to trimming and J lost 4 bases; unmatched junction nucleotides: 6. This CDR3 contains 14 residues. CDR3 bases: TGTGCCAGCAGGGGTAGCGGGAGTCTAGAGACCCAGTACTTC. Translation gives CASRGSGSLETQYF.

The rearrangement joins TRBV29-1 to TRBJ2-5; possibly TRBD1 or TRBD2 for D (5 bases each). The J call may be wrong; the DNA end is better matched by TRBJ2-7. Germline V gene lookup returns CDR1 SQVTM and CDR2 ANQGSEA. The CDR3 totals 15 residues. Here the CDR3 reads CSVEIPGPYSYEQYF. The CDR3 DNA reads as TGCAGCGTTGAGATACCGGGACCTTACTCCTACGAGCAGTACTTC.

The chain couples TRBV5-4 to TRBJ2-2, with TRBD2 matching 10 bases. V lost 4 bases and J lost 6; bases outside the gene matches: 12. From germline, CDR1 is SGHNT and CDR2 YYREEE (reference sequence). The CDR3 loop spans 17 amino acids. The CDR3: CASSRPASGGGSGELFF. Here the CDR3 DNA reads TGTGCCAGCAGCCGGCCGGCTAGCGGGGGTGGGTCCGGGGAGCTGTTTTTT.

The gene calls are TRBV15 and TRBJ1-1, with a tentative D call TRBD1 (6 bases). CDR1 is LNHNV and CDR2 is YYDKDF in the germline V gene (reference sequence). V lost 3 bases to trimming and J lost 1 base, with 12 bases between them. The CDR3 covers 15 residues. CDR3 coding DNA: TGTGCCACCAGCAGTGGGCGGGGGGCGAACACTGAAGCTTTCTTT. It yields the protein CATSSGRGANTEAFF.

This clone is a singleton in its sample. The genes are TRBV7-9 and TRBJ2-1, with D unclear. Germline loops: CDR1 SEHNR, CDR2 FQNEAQ (reference sequence). V was cut by 2 bases and J by 2 bases, with 13 bases left in between. The CDR3 extends over 16 amino acids. The CDR3 protein is CASSLLGLEPYNEQFF. CDR3 sequence (DNA): TGTGCCAGCAGCTTATTAGGGTTAGAGCCCTACAATGAGCAGTTCTTC.

The chain joins TRBV19 to TRBJ1-5, with D uncertain. CDR3 size: 14 residues. Germline loops: CDR1 LNHDA, CDR2 SQIVND (reference sequence). Trimming left V 8 bases short and J 3 bases short, with 14 bases between. CDR3 nucleotide sequence: TGTGCCAGTGCGGATCGGGATCCCAATCAGCCCCAGCATTTT. Its translation is CASADRDPNQPQHF.

Points on this clone: Because it lacks the conserved phenylalanine or tryptophan at the end, this CDR3 is likely a read error. The DNA is omitted, as the CDR3 cannot be located on it reliably, and the CDR3 follows TCRdb's listing. The V and J genes are TRBV20-1 and TRBJ1-1; the table's D call TRBD1 went unverified against the DNA. The CDR3 totals 8 residues, both ends included. In germline, CDR1 is DFQATT, CDR2 SNEGSKA (reference sequence). CDR3 residues: CSASLVVQ.

V usage is TRBV30 and J usage is TRBJ2-3; 11 bases are shared with TRBD2. With 1 base clipped from V and 0 bases from J, the junction kept 6 bases outside the gene matches. This CDR3 spans 17 amino acids. From germline, CDR1 is GTSNPN and CDR2 SVGIG (reference sequence). CDR3 in amino acids: CAWSGARTSGSTDTQYF. The CDR3 DNA sequence: TGTGCCTGGAGTGGAGCCCGGACTAGCGGGAGCACAGATACGCAGTATTTT.

The chain joins TRBV18 to TRBJ2-6; D gene ambiguous. The CDR3 is 19 amino acids. Trimming removed 2 bases from V and 4 bases from J, with 21 bases in between. The germline V gene encodes CDR1 KGHSH and CDR2 LQKENI. This CDR3 reads CASSPEASLPSLGANVLTF. In DNA form, the CDR3 reads TGTGCCAGCTCACCAGAGGCCAGTCTCCCCTCTCTGGGGGCCAACGTCCTGACTTTC.

The DNA of the CDR3 is TGCGCCAGCAGCTTGGCTGTGGGGGACGTCTACAATGAGCAGTTCTTC. Encoded protein: CASSLAVGDVYNEQFF. V and J are TRBV5-1 and TRBJ2-1; D tentatively reads TRBD1 or TRBD2 (5 bases each). The CDR3 runs to 16 residues. The germline gives CDR1 SGHRS, CDR2 YFSETQ. V lost 0 bases and J 3 bases, leaving 13 bases between the germline ends.

This clone was detected once. The chain has TRBV2 and TRBJ2-7; TRBD2 matches at 9 bases. Trimming removed 1 base from V and 0 bases from J; junction bases left unmatched: 7. Germline V gene sequence: CDR1 SNHLY, CDR2 FYNNEI. This CDR3 has 17 amino acids. The CDR3 DNA follows: TGTGCCAGCAGTGAAGGGCCAGCGGGGGGAAGCTCCTACGAGCAGTACTTC. It codes for CASSEGPAGGSSYEQYF.

This chain connects TRBV28 to TRBJ2-1; TRBD1 agrees at 10 bases. The CDR3 is 15 residues long. The V segment lost 7 bases and the J segment 9 bases; nucleotides outside the gene matches: 12. Germline V CDR1 and CDR2: MDHEN, SYDVKM. This chain's CDR3 is CASTEPGQGLPEQFF. CDR3 nucleotides: TGTGCCAGCACAGAACCGGGACAGGGGCTTCCTGAGCAGTTCTTC. The whole variable domain, filled in from reference TRBV28 and TRBJ2-1, reads DVKVTQSSRYLVKRTGEKVFLECVQDMDHENMFWYRQDPGLGLRLIYFSYDVKMKEKGDIPEGYSVSREKKERFSLILESASTNQTSMYLCASTEPGQGLPEQFFGPGTRLTVL.

The rearrangement links TRBV23-1 to TRBJ1-4; D uncertain. TRBV23-1 is annotated as an ORF whose role is uncertain. The CDR3 contains 15 residues. Trimming cost V 3 bases and J 4 bases, with 12 bases left between them. The DNA of the CDR3 is TGCGCCAGCAGTCAGAGCCCGGACGGTAATGAAAAACTGTTTTTT. It is translated as CASSQSPDGNEKLFF.

This clone was observed once. This chain links TRBV9 with TRBJ2-7; unclear D gene. Germline V gene sequence: CDR1 SGDLS, CDR2 YYNGEE. CDR3 length: 17 amino acids. V was trimmed by 0 bases and J by 7 bases, leaving 23 bases between them. CDR3: CASSVGGSLTSLGEQYF. The CDR3 DNA follows: TGTGCCAGCAGCGTAGGGGGTAGTTTAACCTCCCTCGGGGAGCAGTACTTC. Together with reference TRBV9 and TRBJ2-7, the CDR3 gives the full variable domain: DSGVTQTPKHLITATGQRVTLRCSPRSGDLSVYWYQQSLDQGLQFLIQYYNGEERAKGNILERFSAQQFPDLHSELNLSSLELGDSALYFCASSVGGSLTSLGEQYFGPGTRLTVT.

The J gene is TRBJ1-1, the V gene TRBV6-5; D is possibly TRBD1 (6 bases). Looked up from germline, CDR1 is MNHEY and CDR2 is SVGAGI. The V and J ends lost 7 bases and 3 bases respectively, with 15 bases between them. CDR3 size: 14 residues. CDR3 bases: TGTGCCAGCAAGAGACAGGTGCTAGACACTGAAGCTTTCTTT. Translating it yields CASKRQVLDTEAFF.